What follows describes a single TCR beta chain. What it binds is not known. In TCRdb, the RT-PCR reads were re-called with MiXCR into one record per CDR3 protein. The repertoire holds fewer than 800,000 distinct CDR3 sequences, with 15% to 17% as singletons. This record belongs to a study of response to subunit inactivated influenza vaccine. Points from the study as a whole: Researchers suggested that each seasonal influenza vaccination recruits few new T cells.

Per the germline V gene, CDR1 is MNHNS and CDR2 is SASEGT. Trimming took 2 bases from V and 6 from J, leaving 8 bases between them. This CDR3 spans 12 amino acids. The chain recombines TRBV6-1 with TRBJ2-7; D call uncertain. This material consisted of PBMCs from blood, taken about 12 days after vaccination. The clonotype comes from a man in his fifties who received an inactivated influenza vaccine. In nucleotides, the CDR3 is TGTGCCAGCAGTGAAAGTAAGTCCGAGCAGTACTTC. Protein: CASSESKSEQYF.